The 32 T cell receptor beta chains presented below share a single source sample, sequenced in a study of OX40 agonist ivuxolimab in advanced cancers. Data came from immunoSEQ multiplex PCR; TCRdb stores just in-frame clones and leaves some out. Of some 85,000 clones listed, roughly 89% are singletons. This specimen was CD4+ or CD8+ T cells sorted from blood, taken in a trial of the OX40 agonist ivuxolimab. The receptors shown here come from an adult with an advanced solid tumor such as melanoma, head and neck, liver or kidney cancer.

The genes are TRBV5-1 and TRBJ2-3; D gene uncertain. The CDR3 loop spans 15 amino acids. V was shortened by 0 bases and J by 2 bases, with 10 bases between the two germline ends. CDR1 and CDR2 from the germline V gene are SGHRS and YFSETQ. The CDR3 coding sequence is TGCGCCAGCAGCTTGGTGATTGGGGACACAGATACGCAGTATTTT. Its translation: CASSLVIGDTDTQYF. The whole variable domain, filled in from reference TRBV5-1 and TRBJ2-3, reads KAGVTQTPRYLIKTRGQQVTLSCSPISGHRSVSWYQQTPGQGLQFLFEYFSETQRNKGNFPGRFSGRQFSNSRSEMNVSTLELGDSALYLCASSLVIGDTDTQYFGPGTRLTVL.

The gene calls are TRBV7-8 and TRBJ2-1, with D perhaps matching TRBD1 or TRBD2 (5 bases each). Trimming stripped 2 bases from V and 6 bases from J, with 11 bases between. This CDR3 has 14 residues. CDR1 is SGHVS, CDR2 FQNEAQ, per germline. CDR3 bases: TGTGCCAGCAGCTTATCGGGGCAGGGCAATGAGCAGTTCTTC. As protein: CASSLSGQGNEQFF.

The CDR3 region is CASSLEPTQGNVLTF. The CDR3, as DNA: TGTGCCAGCAGCTTGGAACCTACCCAGGGGAACGTCCTGACTTTC. The chain employs TRBV5-4 and TRBJ2-6; perhaps TRBD1 as D (6 bases). The germline gives CDR1 SGHNT, CDR2 YYREEE (reference sequence). The germline V and J ends were trimmed by 0 bases and 10 bases, with 14 bases remaining between them. CDR3 length: 15 amino acids.

This CDR3 reads CASSPLGQGTDTQYF. The CDR3 DNA follows: TGTGCCAGCAGTCCTCTCGGACAAGGCACAGATACGCAGTATTTT. The chain couples TRBV27 to TRBJ2-3, with D possibly being TRBD1 (5 bases). The V gene's germline CDR1 is MNHEY and CDR2 SMNVEV (reference sequence). The CDR3 runs to 15 residues. Deletions cut 5 bases from V and 1 base from J, with 13 bases between.

The V gene is TRBV4-1, the J gene TRBJ2-4, with no clear D. V was trimmed by 1 base and J by 0 bases, leaving 10 bases between them. This CDR3 is 16 amino acids long. Germline CDR1 MGHRA, CDR2 YSYEKL. CDR3 DNA sequence: TGCGCCAGCAGCCAAGGTCGAGATCTAGCCAAAAACATTCAGTACTTC. Amino acid sequence: CASSQGRDLAKNIQYF.

The chain carries TRBV10-1 and TRBJ2-5; D is uncertain. V shed 2 bases and J shed 5 bases, with 9 bases lying between them. Germline assignment: CDR1 WNHNN and CDR2 SYGVQD (reference sequence). The CDR3 has 13 amino acids. CDR3 coding DNA: TGCGCCAGCAGTGAGGGTTTGGGGGAGACCCAGTACTTC. Protein product: CASSEGLGETQYF.

This sequence joins TRBV28 and TRBJ1-2; D unresolved. The CDR3 is 14 amino acids. V lost 5 bases, J lost 2 bases, and 12 bases lay in between. Germline V gene sequence: CDR1 MDHEN, CDR2 SYDVKM. CDR3 loop: CASSITRHNYGYTF. The CDR3 nucleotides are TGTGCCAGCAGTATTACAAGACACAACTATGGCTACACCTTC.

The chain uses TRBV4-1 and TRBJ2-7, with TRBD2 identical over 7 bases. There are 15 residues in the CDR3. CDR1 is MGHRA and CDR2 is YSYEKL in the germline V gene. The V and J ends lost 3 bases and 4 bases, in that order; junction bases with no gene match: 9. CDR3 loop: CASSQGGVGGYEQYF. In nucleotides, the CDR3 is TGCGCCAGCAGCCAGGGGGGAGTGGGAGGGTACGAGCAGTACTTC.

V gene TRBV6-6 combines with J gene TRBJ1-5; a weak D match, TRBD1 (5 bases). The CDR3 totals 15 residues. Per the germline V gene, CDR1 is MNHNY and CDR2 is SVGAGI (reference sequence). V was clipped by 4 bases and J by 5 bases, with 15 bases between them. CDR3 nucleotides: TGTGCCAGCAGTTCGGCCGGGACCCTAGATCAGCCCCAGCATTTT. Amino acid sequence: CASSSAGTLDQPQHF.

The chain has TRBV5-1 and TRBJ2-3; TRBD1 matches at 8 bases. The CDR3 is 17 residues long. Germline-derived CDR1 and CDR2 are SGHRS and YFSETQ. V was pared by 4 bases and J by 0 bases, with 10 bases of the junction left unmatched. CDR3 protein: CASSPGQGPPSTDTQYF. CDR3 sequence (DNA): TGCGCCAGCAGCCCTGGACAGGGACCCCCTAGCACAGATACGCAGTATTTT.

The chain joins TRBV6-5 to TRBJ2-1; 7 nucleotides line up with TRBD1. CDR3 length: 15 residues. The V gene end was trimmed by 4 bases and the J gene end by 6 bases; junction bases not matched to a gene: 9. Per germline, CDR1 MNHEY and CDR2 SVGAGI. The CDR3 nucleotides read TGTGCCAGCAGTTCGCCGCGACAGGGCCGCAATGAGCAGTTCTTC. This translates into CASSSPRQGRNEQFF.

This clone was seen a single time. The chain carries TRBV19 and TRBJ2-3; D gene uncertain. The germline V and J ends were trimmed by 4 bases and 5 bases, with 10 bases remaining between them. The CDR3 spans 13 residues. Germline loops: CDR1 LNHDA, CDR2 SQIVND (reference sequence). The CDR3 reads CASSTLPGDTQYF. CDR3 nucleotide sequence: TGTGCCAGTAGTACGCTACCGGGAGATACGCAGTATTTT.

The chain carries TRBV28 and TRBJ2-7; a possible D gene is TRBD2 (7 bases). Per germline, CDR1 MDHEN and CDR2 SYDVKM. This CDR3 has 14 amino acids. V shed 6 bases and J shed 5 bases, with 17 bases lying between them. DNA for the CDR3: TGTGCCAGCAGCCCTAGGGGGGGCGCGGACGAGCAGTACTTC. Protein product: CASSPRGGADEQYF.

This chain links TRBV9 with TRBJ2-5; no clear D. Trimming took off 0 bases at V and 2 bases at J, with 5 bases between the two ends. Germline values: CDR1 SGDLS, CDR2 YYNGEE. The CDR3 consists of 13 residues. The chain's CDR3 is CASSVEQQETQYF. The DNA for the CDR3 is TGTGCCAGCAGCGTAGAACAGCAAGAGACCCAGTACTTC.

The V call is TRBV19, the J call TRBJ1-5; maybe TRBD1 (5 bases). The CDR3 consists of 15 residues. Per germline, CDR1 LNHDA and CDR2 SQIVND (reference sequence). V was clipped by 3 bases and J by 2 bases, with 11 bases between them. The CDR3: CASSIRVGGNQPQHF. DNA of the CDR3: TGTGCCAGTAGTATCCGGGTGGGGGGCAATCAGCCCCAGCATTTT.

This sequence joins TRBV28 and TRBJ2-5; 7 nucleotides match TRBD1. The V gene end was trimmed by 6 bases and the J gene end by 2 bases; junction bases not matched to a gene: 9. The CDR3 has 15 residues. CDR1 MDHEN and CDR2 SYDVKM come from the germline V gene. The CDR3 bases are TGTGCCAGCAGACCCGCGACAGGGCTTCAAGAGACCCAGTACTTC. Protein: CASRPATGLQETQYF.

The V call is TRBV28, the J call TRBJ2-5; D not resolved. Germline loops: CDR1 MDHEN, CDR2 SYDVKM. Trimming stripped 6 bases from V and 7 bases from J, with 12 bases between. This CDR3 has 12 residues. CDR3 residues: CASRFTDGTQYF. CDR3 nucleotide sequence: TGTGCCAGCAGGTTTACGGACGGGACCCAGTACTTC.

The chain combines TRBV29-1 with TRBJ2-1, with 9 bases aligning to TRBD2. CDR1 is SQVTM and CDR2 is ANQGSEA in the germline V gene. Trimming took 4 bases from V and 5 from J; bases not matched to a gene: 3. The CDR3 is 13 residues long. CDR3 in DNA: TGCAGCGTTGTAGCGGGAGTTAACAATGAGCAGTTCTTC. It is translated as CSVVAGVNNEQFF.

This chain uses TRBV10-3 with TRBJ2-1; TRBD1 might be the D (7 bases). CDR1 is ENHRY and CDR2 is SYGVKD in the germline V gene. V lost 0 bases, J lost 9 bases, and 9 bases lay in between. This CDR3 has 13 amino acids. CDR3 sequence reads: CAISESQGGEQFF. CDR3 sequence (DNA): TGTGCCATCAGTGAGTCCCAGGGGGGTGAGCAGTTCTTC.

The CDR3 DNA follows: TGTGCCAGCAGCTTAGTCAGGGGGGAGCAGCCCCAGCATTTT. Amino acids: CASSLVRGEQPQHF. This chain uses TRBV7-2 with TRBJ1-5, with 7 bases that match TRBD1. The germline CDR1 and CDR2 sequences are SGHTA and FQGNSA. The CDR3 is made up of 14 amino acids. V lost 1 base and J lost 7; bases outside the gene matches: 4.

The chain uses TRBV19 and TRBJ1-2; maybe TRBD1 (6 bases). The CDR3 extends over 13 amino acids. V gave up 7 bases and J gave up 8 bases, with 17 bases separating them. CDR1 is LNHDA, CDR2 SQIVND, per germline (reference sequence). CDR3 DNA sequence: TGTGCCAGTACCAAATCTGGGACACCCGGCTACACCTTC. Translated, it gives CASTKSGTPGYTF.

This chain uses TRBV25-1 with TRBJ2-1; no reliable D call. Germline values: CDR1 MGHDK, CDR2 SYGVNS. CDR3 length equals 11 residues. V gave up 1 base and J gave up 9 bases, with 4 bases separating them. The CDR3 coding sequence is TGTGCCAGCAGTGAATGGGGTGAGCAGTTCTTC. Translation gives CASSEWGEQFF.

V usage is TRBV18 and J usage is TRBJ1-5; tentatively, D is TRBD1 (5 bases). This CDR3 contains 14 residues. The germline V gene encodes CDR1 KGHSH and CDR2 LQKENI. V was trimmed by 6 bases and J by 2 bases, leaving 11 bases between them. The CDR3 here is CASSQQEGNQPQHF. In DNA form, the CDR3 reads TGTGCCAGCTCTCAACAGGAGGGCAATCAGCCCCAGCATTTT.

This chain links TRBV6-1 with TRBJ2-1; D gene ambiguous. The CDR3 totals 13 residues. Trimming stripped 6 bases from V and 9 bases from J, with 15 bases between. CDR1 and CDR2 (germline): MNHNS, SASEGT. For the CDR3, the DNA is TGTGCCAGCAGCGCTACAAGGAGAGGTGAGCAGTTCTTC. It translates to CASSATRRGEQFF.

The rearrangement joins TRBV4-2 to TRBJ2-3; the match to TRBD2 covers 7 bases. CDR1 is LGHNA and CDR2 is YNFKEQ in the germline V gene. This CDR3 has 21 residues. Trimming cost V 4 bases and J 0 bases; bases outside gene matches: 22. DNA of the CDR3: TGTGCCAGCAGCCGACAAACAGGAACAGCGGGGACCACACCTAGCACAGATACGCAGTATTTT. Translating it yields CASSRQTGTAGTTPSTDTQYF.

The chain combines TRBV6-1 with TRBJ2-5, with D possibly TRBD2 on 5 matching bases. V dropped 6 bases and J dropped 2 bases, with 16 bases sitting between them. Germline values: CDR1 MNHNS, CDR2 SASEGT. This CDR3 comprises 15 residues. CDR3 DNA sequence: TGTGCCAGCAGCCTTATTTCCGGGAAACAAGAGACCCAGTACTTC. Translating it yields CASSLISGKQETQYF.

The chain recombines TRBV9 with TRBJ2-2; D is ambiguous. The CDR3 runs 14 residues. The germline V gene encodes CDR1 SGDLS and CDR2 YYNGEE. Trimming shortened V by 3 bases and J by 4 bases, and 10 bases separated the two germline ends. DNA of the CDR3: TGTGCCAGCAGCGCCCCAGTGGGCACCGGGGAGCTGTTTTTT. Translating gives CASSAPVGTGELFF. Using reference TRBV9 and TRBJ2-2 for the parts outside the CDR3, the full variable domain is DSGVTQTPKHLITATGQRVTLRCSPRSGDLSVYWYQQSLDQGLQFLIQYYNGEERAKGNILERFSAQQFPDLHSELNLSSLELGDSALYFCASSAPVGTGELFFGEGSRLTVL.

The rearrangement uses TRBV21-1 and TRBJ1-1; TRBD1 was called by the table and not checked on the DNA. TRBV21-1 is reported as a pseudogene. The CDR3 totals 15 residues. CDR3 sequence: CASSKGGPLDPEAFF. The CDR3 DNA sequence: TGTGCCAGCAGCAAAGGTGGCCCCCTCGATCCTGAAGCTTTCTTT.

This chain connects TRBV19 to TRBJ2-5; the match to TRBD2 covers 8 bases. The germline V gene encodes CDR1 LNHDA and CDR2 SQIVND (reference sequence). The CDR3 contains 14 residues. Losses at the gene ends were 4 bases for V and 7 bases for J; bases not matched to a gene: 8. CDR3 DNA sequence: TGTGCCAGTAGTAATAGCGGGGCGGAGGGGACCCAGTACTTC. It encodes CASSNSGAEGTQYF.

The J gene is TRBJ2-1, the V gene TRBV19, with TRBD2 as a possible D gene (6 bases). CDR1 and CDR2 from the germline V gene are LNHDA and SQIVND (reference sequence). The ends were cut back, 5 bases at V and 0 bases at J, with 17 bases in the middle. This CDR3 region has 17 residues. The CDR3 here is CASSSLGTRGSYNEQFF. In nucleotides, the CDR3 is TGTGCCAGTAGTTCCCTGGGGACGCGGGGCTCCTACAATGAGCAGTTCTTC.

The chain is built from TRBV10-3 and TRBJ2-7; the match to TRBD1 covers 8 bases. In germline, CDR1 is ENHRY, CDR2 SYGVKD. V was clipped by 8 bases and J by 7 bases; unmatched bases: 10. CDR3 size: 13 residues. The DNA for the CDR3 is TGTGCCATCGAAAGGCAGGGGGCGGGTGAGCAGTACTTC. Amino acid sequence: CAIERQGAGEQYF.

The chain links TRBV4-1 to TRBJ2-1; 7 bases align to TRBD2. Germline V CDR1 and CDR2: MGHRA, YSYEKL. This CDR3 is 17 amino acids long. Unmatched junction bases numbered 18, after V lost 3 bases and J lost 10 bases. The CDR3 sequence is CASSHSGGGRLPGEQFF. The CDR3 DNA is TGCGCCAGCAGCCATAGTGGAGGCGGGAGACTCCCAGGGGAGCAGTTCTTC.